These 15 T cell receptor beta chains originate from one sample sequenced in a study of graft-versus-host responses after intestinal transplantation. TCRdb keeps only in-frame clones here, not all; method: immunoSEQ multiplex PCR. The sample consists of about 24,000 clones, 75% to 90% of them appearing once. The sequencing here drew on PBMCs, taken approximately 450 days after intestinal transplant. All receptors derive from a human patient who received an intestinal transplant, so some T cells may come from the graft donor.

The chain couples TRBV10-1 to TRBJ2-7; the match to TRBD2 covers 7 bases. The ends lost 4 bases at V and 7 bases at J; junction bases unmatched: 19. The length of the CDR3 is 17 residues. Germline V gives CDR1 WNHNN, CDR2 SYGVQD (reference sequence). The DNA of the CDR3 is TGCGCCAGCAGTGTCCCCACTCAGACCTTCTTCGGGGGGGAGCAGTACTTC. Its translation: CASSVPTQTFFGGEQYF.

The V gene is TRBV19, the J gene TRBJ2-7; TRBD2 matches at 7 bases. J was trimmed by 2 bases and V by 5 bases; bases with no gene match: 6. CDR3 length: 14 residues. The germline V gene has CDR1 LNHDA and CDR2 SQIVND (reference sequence). CDR3 region: CASSPSGGTYEQYF. The CDR3 DNA is TGTGCCAGTAGTCCCTCGGGGGGAACCTACGAGCAGTACTTC.

The J gene is TRBJ2-2, the V gene TRBV7-8, with 7 bases that match TRBD2. There are 17 residues in the CDR3. Germline-derived CDR1 and CDR2 are SGHVS and FQNEAQ. The J segment lost 3 bases and the V segment lost 1 base, leaving 8 bases of the junction unmatched. The CDR3 coding sequence is TGTGCCAGCAGCTTAGGGGGAGGGCGACCGGACACCGGGGAGCTGTTTTTT. Protein: CASSLGGGRPDTGELFF.

The chain is built from TRBV19 and TRBJ2-1; 8 positions agree with TRBD2. The V and J ends lost 3 bases and 5 bases, in that order; junction bases with no gene match: 9. CDR3 length: 16 amino acids. Per germline, CDR1 LNHDA and CDR2 SQIVND (reference sequence). The CDR3 here is CASSMHGTRNNNEQFF. The CDR3 bases are TGTGCCAGTAGTATGCACGGGACTAGGAACAACAATGAGCAGTTCTTC.

This chain uses TRBV20-1 with TRBJ2-2, with unresolved D. Trimming left V 3 bases short and J 5 bases short, with 4 bases between. This CDR3 region has 11 residues. Germline V gene lookup returns CDR1 DFQATT and CDR2 SNEGSKA (reference sequence). The CDR3 protein is CSARETGELFF. The CDR3, as DNA: TGCAGTGCTAGGGAGACCGGGGAGCTGTTTTTT.

The chain couples TRBV7-3 to TRBJ2-6, with D possibly matching TRBD1 (6 bases). The V gene lost 6 bases and the J gene lost 0 bases, with 18 bases spanning the gap. CDR3 length: 18 amino acids. Germline V gene lookup returns CDR1 SGHTA and CDR2 FQGTGA. The CDR3 spells CASSITSGHPSGANVLTF. The DNA for the CDR3 is TGTGCCAGCAGTATTACGTCGGGACACCCCTCTGGGGCCAACGTCCTGACTTTC.

The rearrangement links TRBV7-2 to TRBJ2-1; 9 nucleotides match TRBD2. Germline V lookup: CDR1 SGHTA, CDR2 FQGNSA. Unmatched junction bases numbered 11, after V lost 5 bases and J lost 15 bases. The CDR3 loop spans 13 amino acids. CDR3 coding DNA: TGTGCCAGCAGCGAAACCTGGGCGGGAGGGGGGTTCTTC. Translated: CASSETWAGGGFF.

In its sample, this clone was seen once. The CDR3 DNA is TGCGCCAGCAGTCAATCGGGGCTAGCGGGAGTCTTGGAGACCCAGTACTTC. This encodes CASSQSGLAGVLETQYF. This chain links TRBV23-1 with TRBJ2-5; 10 bases align to TRBD2. TRBV23-1 is classed as an ORF, of uncertain function. J was trimmed by 5 bases and V by 0 bases; bases with no gene match: 9. The CDR3 loop spans 17 amino acids.

The V and J genes are TRBV6-5 and TRBJ1-5; D is uncertain. The CDR3 covers 14 residues. The germline gives CDR1 MNHEY, CDR2 SVGAGI. V was cut by 2 bases and J by 1 base, with 6 bases left in between. The CDR3 DNA reads as TGTGCCAGCAGTTACGGGCAGAGCAATCAGCCCCAGCATTTT. Protein: CASSYGQSNQPQHF.

The chain employs TRBV5-8 and TRBJ2-7; unclear D gene. The germline V gene encodes CDR1 SGHTS and CDR2 YDEGEE. The V gene lost 3 bases and the J gene lost 3 bases, with 10 bases spanning the gap. This CDR3 spans 13 amino acids. The CDR3 loop reads CASSSGPGYEQYF. CDR3 coding DNA: TGTGCCAGCAGCTCCGGACCCGGCTACGAGCAGTACTTC.

The genes are TRBV15 and TRBJ2-5; D unclear. CDR1 LNHNV and CDR2 YYDKDF come from the germline V gene (reference sequence). The ends were cut back, 0 bases at V and 4 bases at J, with 6 bases in the middle. CDR3 length equals 13 residues. CDR3 residues: CATSRDPGETQYF. The CDR3 coding sequence is TGTGCCACCAGCAGAGATCCGGGAGAGACCCAGTACTTC. Combining the CDR3 with reference TRBV15 and TRBJ2-5 gives the whole variable domain DAMVIQNPRYQVTQFGKPVTLSCSQTLNHNVMYWYQQKSSQAPKLLFHYYDKDFNNEADTPDNFQSRRPNTSFCFLDIRSPGLGDTAMYLCATSRDPGETQYFGPGTRLLVL.

The CDR3 loop reads CASSSPGGEGSDTQYF. Written as DNA, the CDR3 is TGTGCCAGCAGCTCCCCCGGAGGGGAGGGATCAGATACGCAGTATTTT. The chain recombines TRBV7-3 with TRBJ2-3; 7 bases map to TRBD2. Trimming removed 4 bases from V and 4 bases from J; junction bases left unmatched: 11. The CDR3 length is 16 residues. CDR1 is SGHTA, CDR2 FQGTGA, per germline.

The rearrangement links TRBV7-3 to TRBJ2-7, with 7 bases identical to TRBD2. CDR1 and CDR2 from the germline V gene are SGHTA and FQGTGA. Trimming removed 0 bases from V and 6 bases from J; junction bases left unmatched: 2. CDR3 length: 13 amino acids. DNA for the CDR3: TGTGCCAGCAGCTTAACGAGCGGGACCGAGCAGTACTTC. Amino acid sequence: CASSLTSGTEQYF.

In nucleotides, the CDR3 is TGTGCCAGCAGCTTGGGACAGCCTTTCACAGATACGCAGTATTTT. This translates into CASSLGQPFTDTQYF. The rearrangement links TRBV5-8 to TRBJ2-3; possibly TRBD1 for D (5 bases). The germline V gene has CDR1 SGHTS and CDR2 YDEGEE. The CDR3 sequence is 15 residues long. Deletions cut 0 bases from V and 2 bases from J, with 10 bases between. Drawing the rest from reference TRBV5-8 and TRBJ2-3, the complete variable domain is EAGVTQSPTHLIKTRGQQATLRCSPISGHTSVYWYQQALGLGLQFLLWYDEGEERNRGNFPPRFSGRQFPNYSSELNVNALELEDSALYLCASSLGQPFTDTQYFGPGTRLTVL.

V usage is TRBV7-8 and J usage is TRBJ2-1, with 11 bases identical to TRBD2. Germline V CDR1 and CDR2: SGHVS, FQNEAQ. The length of the CDR3 is 17 residues. The trim removed 1 base at V and 2 bases at J, leaving 4 bases unmatched. The CDR3 reads CASSLGLAGLTYNEQFF. The DNA of the CDR3 is TGTGCCAGCAGCTTAGGACTAGCGGGACTGACCTACAATGAGCAGTTCTTC.